Shown below are 10 T cell receptor beta chains from a single sample sequenced in a study of siplizumab effects on memory and regulatory T cells. Repertoires were generated with immunoSEQ multiplex PCR, while TCRdb's copy carries only in-frame clones and drops some. The top ten hold 1.5% of the sample, which has under 100,000 clones, roughly 89% seen once. The sample was Tregs sorted from blood. The receptors originated from a human donor in good health.

J is TRBJ2-3 and V is TRBV4-3, with a possible D match to TRBD2 (6 bases). CDR3 size: 15 residues. Germline CDR1 reads LGHNA; CDR2 reads YSLEER. Trimming left V 3 bases short and J 2 bases short, with 12 bases between. In DNA, the CDR3 is TGCGCCAGCAGCCAGGGACTCCAGCCCACAGATACGCAGTATTTT. Its protein product is CASSQGLQPTDTQYF.

The V call is TRBV7-3, the J call TRBJ1-2; 9 nucleotides align to TRBD1. In germline, CDR1 is SGHTA, CDR2 FQGTGA. The CDR3 loop spans 14 amino acids. V lost 4 bases to trimming and J lost 5 bases; unmatched junction nucleotides: 5. In DNA form, the CDR3 reads TGTGCCAGCAGCTCTACAGGGGGCGGGTATGGCTACACCTTC. The encoded protein is CASSSTGGGYGYTF.

The chain combines TRBV6-1 with TRBJ2-3; D is possibly TRBD2 (5 bases). The V end was cut by 0 bases, the J end by 0 bases, with 13 bases between. This CDR3 contains 17 residues. Germline CDR1 reads MNHNS; CDR2 reads SASEGT. The CDR3, as DNA: TGTGCCAGCAGTGAAGCGACGTCCGGGATGAGCACAGATACGCAGTATTTT. Translation: CASSEATSGMSTDTQYF.

The rearrangement uses TRBV11-2 and TRBJ1-2; D unresolved. Germline values: CDR1 SGHAT, CDR2 FQNNGV. V lost 3 bases to trimming and J lost 2 bases, with 4 bases between them. This CDR3 region has 12 residues. The CDR3 protein is CASSFGNYGYTF. CDR3 coding DNA: TGTGCCAGCAGCTTTGGGAACTATGGCTACACCTTC.

The table lists this clone with a few counts. The V and J genes are TRBV6-6 and TRBJ1-1, with D uncertain. CDR3 size: 11 residues. The V and J ends lost 5 bases and 0 bases respectively, with 1 base between them. CDR1 is MNHNY and CDR2 is SVGAGI in the germline V gene (reference sequence). Written as DNA, the CDR3 is TGTGCCAGCAGTGTGAACACTGAAGCTTTCTTT. It yields the protein CASSVNTEAFF.

The chain recombines TRBV25-1 with TRBJ2-3, with D unresolved. CDR1 MGHDK and CDR2 SYGVNS come from the germline V gene. This CDR3 has 16 residues. V shed 4 bases and J shed 0 bases, with 14 bases lying between them. In DNA form, the CDR3 reads TGTGCCAGCAGTGGACGCTTGCCTTCTAGCACAGATACGCAGTATTTT. This encodes CASSGRLPSSTDTQYF.

The V call is TRBV30, the J call TRBJ2-7, with TRBD2 as a possible D gene (5 bases). CDR3 length equals 15 residues. In germline, CDR1 is GTSNPN, CDR2 SVGIG (reference sequence). Trimming cost V 0 bases and J 2 bases, with 14 bases left between them. The CDR3, as DNA: TGTGCCTGGAGTGTACCTGGCGCGGAGGCCTACGAGCAGTACTTC. It yields the protein CAWSVPGAEAYEQYF.

The chain links TRBV5-1 to TRBJ2-7; 9 bases match TRBD2. V shed 0 bases, J shed 5 bases, and the junction held 3 bases outside the gene matches. CDR1 and CDR2 from the germline V gene are SGHRS and YFSETQ. The CDR3 totals 14 residues. The CDR3 sequence: CASSLERGGDEQYF. The CDR3 bases are TGCGCCAGCAGCTTGGAACGCGGGGGGGACGAGCAGTACTTC.

The J gene is TRBJ1-1, the V gene TRBV7-2, with D maybe TRBD1 (6 bases). V was shortened by 3 bases and J by 3 bases, with 8 bases between the two germline ends. The CDR3 runs 13 residues. The germline V gene encodes CDR1 SGHTA and CDR2 FQGNSA. CDR3: CASSFYRDTEAFF. The CDR3 nucleotides are TGTGCCAGCAGCTTCTACAGGGACACTGAAGCTTTCTTT.

The rearrangement joins TRBV21-1 to TRBJ1-1. TRBV21-1 represents a pseudogene. The CDR3 sequence is 16 residues long. This chain's CDR3 is CASSLGRADGNTEAFF. CDR3 sequence (DNA): TGTGCCAGCAGCCTCGGGCGGGCTGACGGGAACACTGAAGCTTTCTTT.